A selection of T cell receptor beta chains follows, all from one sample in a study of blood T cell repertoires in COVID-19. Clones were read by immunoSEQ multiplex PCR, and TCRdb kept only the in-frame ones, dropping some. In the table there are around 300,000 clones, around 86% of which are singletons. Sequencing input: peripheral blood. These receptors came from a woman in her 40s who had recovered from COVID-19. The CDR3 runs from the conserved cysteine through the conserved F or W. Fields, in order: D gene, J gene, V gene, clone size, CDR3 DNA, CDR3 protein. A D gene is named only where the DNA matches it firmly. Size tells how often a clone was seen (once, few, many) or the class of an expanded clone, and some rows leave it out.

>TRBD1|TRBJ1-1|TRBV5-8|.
TGTGCCAGCAGACGGACAGGGGGCCGCACTGAAGCTTTCTTT
CASRRTGGRTEAFF
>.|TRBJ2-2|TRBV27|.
TGTGCCAGCAGTTTGAGCGGAGGGAACACCGGGGAGCTGTTTTTT
CASSLSGGNTGELFF
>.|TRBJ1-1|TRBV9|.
TGTGCCAGCAGCGTAGTATGGGACGTAAACCAAGGGGGAGCTTTCTTT
CASSVVWDVNQGGAFF
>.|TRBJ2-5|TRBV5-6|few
TGTGCCAGCAGCGCGACCGGGGTGGCAGTTCAAGAGACCCAGTACTTC
CASSATGVAVQETQYF
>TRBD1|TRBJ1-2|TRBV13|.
TGTGCCAGCAGCTTACGGGACAGGGAATTCGCTGGCTACACCTTC
CASSLRDREFAGYTF
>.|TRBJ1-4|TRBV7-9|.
TGTGCCAGCAGCTTAGGGACTTTCTCCCAGGAAACTAATGAAAAACTGTTTTTT
CASSLGTFSQETNEKLFF
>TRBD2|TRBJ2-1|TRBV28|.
TGTGCCAGCAGTTTTAGTTTAGCGGGAGGTGGATTGTTAGCGCAGTTCTTC
CASSFSLAGGGLLAQFF
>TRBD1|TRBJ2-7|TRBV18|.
TGTGCCAGCTCACCGAGGACAGGGGCCTCCTACGAGCAGTACTTC
CASSPRTGASYEQYF
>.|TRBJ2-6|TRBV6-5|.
TGTGCCAGCACCAACAGGGCGTCTGGGGCCAACGTCCTGACTTTC
CASTNRASGANVLTF
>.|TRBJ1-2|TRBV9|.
TGTGCCAGCAGCCCGTACATTTATGGCTACACCTTC
CASSPYIYGYTF
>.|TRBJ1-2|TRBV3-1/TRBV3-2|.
TGTGCCAGCAGCCAAGCGGCGGATGGCTACACCTTC
CASSQAADGYTF
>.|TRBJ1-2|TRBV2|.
TGTGCCAGCAGTGATGGGGAGGACTATGGCTACACCTTC
CASSDGEDYGYTF
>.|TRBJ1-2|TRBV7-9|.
TGTGCCAGCAGCTTAGACCCCGGGGATGGCTACACCTTC
CASSLDPGDGYTF
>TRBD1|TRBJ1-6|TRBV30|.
TGTGCCGGTAGGACAGGGGGAGGCAATTCACCCCTCCACTTT
CAGRTGGGNSPLHF
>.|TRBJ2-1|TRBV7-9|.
TGTGCCAGCAGCTTAGACGCCGGGACTCTATTCTTC
CASSLDAGTLFF
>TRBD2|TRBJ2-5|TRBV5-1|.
TGCGCCAGCAGCTTGGACGGCGGGAGGGCCGCGGAGACCCAGTACTTC
CASSLDGGRAAETQYF
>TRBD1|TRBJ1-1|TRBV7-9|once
TGTGCCAGCAGCCATAGACAGGGACCGAACACTGAAGCTTTCTTT
CASSHRQGPNTEAFF
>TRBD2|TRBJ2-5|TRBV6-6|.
TGTGCCAGCAGTCCGGGTCTAGCGGACTCCCAACAGACCCAGTACTTC
CASSPGLADSQQTQYF
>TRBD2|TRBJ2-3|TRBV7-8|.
TGTGCCAGCAGCTTAGACCCGGGTGGGCGACTAGCGGGACGCACAGATACGCAGTATTTT
CASSLDPGGRLAGRTDTQYF
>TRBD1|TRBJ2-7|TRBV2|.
TGTGCCAGCAGTGAAGGTGGGACAGTCAAATACGAGCAGTACTTC
CASSEGGTVKYEQYF
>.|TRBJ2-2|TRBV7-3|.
TGTGCCAGCAGCTTGGGCGGGGTCCACACCGGGGAGCTGTTTTTT
CASSLGGVHTGELFF
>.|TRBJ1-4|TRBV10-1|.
TGCGCCAGCAGGAAAGCCAGACAGGAAAAACCAACTAATGAAAAACTGTTTTTT
CASRKARQEKPTNEKLFF
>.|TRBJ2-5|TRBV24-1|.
TGTGCCACCAGTGATTTGGCTTCTTCGCCAGACCAAGAGACCCAGTACTTC
CATSDLASSPDQETQYF
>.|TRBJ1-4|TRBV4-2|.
TGTGCCAGCAGCCAAACTGACTCCAATGAAAAACTGTTTTTT
CASSQTDSNEKLFF
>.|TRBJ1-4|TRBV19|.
TGTGCCAGTAGTGGACGAATCGCCGGGGGTGAAAAACTGTTTTTT
CASSGRIAGGEKLFF
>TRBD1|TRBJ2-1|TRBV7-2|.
TGTGCCAGCAGCTTAGCCCTGGCGGGCAGGGGGTATTCTAGCTCCTACAATGAGCAGTTCTTC
CASSLALAGRGYSSSYNEQFF
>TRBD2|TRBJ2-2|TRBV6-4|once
TGTGCCAGCAGTGAGTTTGCGGGAGGCGGAACCGGGGAGCTGTTTTTT
CASSEFAGGGTGELFF
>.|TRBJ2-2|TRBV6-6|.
TGTGCCAGCAGTTACTCCGGACTGCACACCGGGGAGCTGTTTTTT
CASSYSGLHTGELFF
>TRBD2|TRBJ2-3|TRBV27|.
TGTGCCAGCAGTTTATCGAGGAGCGGGAGGGCCTTGGGTAGCACAGATACGCAGTATTTT
CASSLSRSGRALGSTDTQYF
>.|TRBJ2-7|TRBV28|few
TGTGCCAGCAGCACCGGCCTTGGGACACGAGCCTACGAGCAGTACTTC
CASSTGLGTRAYEQYF
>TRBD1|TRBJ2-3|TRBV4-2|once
TGTGCCAGCAGCCAAGGGGGGCGGGGACAGGGTTTATCAGATACGCAGTATTTT
CASSQGGRGQGLSDTQYF
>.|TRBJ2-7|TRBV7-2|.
TGTGCCAGCAGCCCGCGGGACGGTCTCTACGAGCAGTACTTC
CASSPRDGLYEQYF
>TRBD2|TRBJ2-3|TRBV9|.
TGTGCCAGCAGCGTAGGTGGGACTAGCGGCACAGATACGCAGTATTTT
CASSVGGTSGTDTQYF
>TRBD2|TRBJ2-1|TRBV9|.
TGTGCCAGCAGCGTGCTTGGTGGGACTAGCGGGAGAAATGAGCAGTTCTTC
CASSVLGGTSGRNEQFF
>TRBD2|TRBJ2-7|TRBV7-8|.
TGTGCCAGCAGCCGCAGCGGGATCGAGCAGTACTTC
CASSRSGIEQYF
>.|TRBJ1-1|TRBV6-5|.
TGTGCCAGCCAGGGAACTCCTCGGGGGACTGAAGCTTTCTTT
CASQGTPRGTEAFF
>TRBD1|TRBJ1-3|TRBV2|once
TGTGCGAGGGGACAGGGTGGAAACACCATATATTTT
CARGQGGNTIYF
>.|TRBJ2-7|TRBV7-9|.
TGTGCCAGCAGCTTAGTGTTAACTAGGGAACACGAGCAGTACTTC
CASSLVLTREHEQYF
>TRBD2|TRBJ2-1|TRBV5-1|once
TGCGCCAGCAGCTTCGGGACTAGCGGAACGGGGGGGCAGTTCTTC
CASSFGTSGTGGQFF
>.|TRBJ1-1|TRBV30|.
TGTGCCTGGATGGACACGAAGTCTGAAGCTTTCTTT
CAWMDTKSEAFF
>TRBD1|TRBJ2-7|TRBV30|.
TGTGCCTGGAGAGGGACAGCCAACTACGAGCAGTACTTC
CAWRGTANYEQYF
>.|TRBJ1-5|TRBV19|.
TGTGCCAGTAGCCCCAGGTGGGGCAATCAGCCCCAGCATTTT
CASSPRWGNQPQHF
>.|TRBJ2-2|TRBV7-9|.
TGTGCCAGCAGCTTAGTGGTCGGGGCCGGGGAGCTGTTTTTT
CASSLVVGAGELFF
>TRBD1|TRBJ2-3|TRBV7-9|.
TGTGCCAGCTCCGGACAGGGATCCACAGATACGCAGTATTTT
CASSGQGSTDTQYF
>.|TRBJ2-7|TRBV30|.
TGTGCCTGGAGCGCGGACAGAACCTACGAGCAGTACTTC
CAWSADRTYEQYF
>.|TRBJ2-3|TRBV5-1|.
TGCGCCAGCAGCTTTGTCGGGACTGATACAGATACGCAGTATTTT
CASSFVGTDTDTQYF
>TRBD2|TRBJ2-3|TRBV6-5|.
TGTGCCACCGGGTCGGCGGGGGACACAGATACGCAGTATTTT
CATGSAGDTDTQYF
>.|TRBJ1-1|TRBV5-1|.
TGCGCCAGCAGCTCGGACAGCCTCGAAGCTTTCTTT
CASSSDSLEAFF
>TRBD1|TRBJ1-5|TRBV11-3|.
TGTGCCAGCAGCTTAGAGGGGTGGGACAGGGGGCAGAGTCAGCCCCAGCATTTT
CASSLEGWDRGQSQPQHF
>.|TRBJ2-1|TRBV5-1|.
TGCGCCAGCAGCGAGACAGCTTCTGAGCAGTTCTTC
CASSETASEQFF
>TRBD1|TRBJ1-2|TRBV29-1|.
TGCAGCGTTCAACCCGAACAGGGGCGAGGGGGCTATGGCTACACCTTC
CSVQPEQGRGGYGYTF
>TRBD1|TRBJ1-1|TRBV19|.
TGTGCCAGTAGTCGGACAGGGGGGACTGAAGCTTTCTTT
CASSRTGGTEAFF
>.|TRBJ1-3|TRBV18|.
TGTGCCAGCTCACCGGCCCAGAATGTTTTTGGAAACACCATATATTTT
CASSPAQNVFGNTIYF
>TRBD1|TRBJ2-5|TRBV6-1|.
TGTGCCAGCAGTGAAGTAGGGACAGGGGGCCGGGGGGCTCGGGAGACCCAGTACTTC
CASSEVGTGGRGARETQYF
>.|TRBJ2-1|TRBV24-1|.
TGTGCCACCAGTGATCCCCGCCCGTCGGAGCTAGGCAATGAGCAGTTCTTC
CATSDPRPSELGNEQFF
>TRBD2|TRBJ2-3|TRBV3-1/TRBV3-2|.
TGTGCCAGCAGCCGTAGCGGGGTGGGGACAGATACGCAGTATTTT
CASSRSGVGTDTQYF
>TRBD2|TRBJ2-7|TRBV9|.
TGTGCCAGCAGCGTAGGGACTAGCGGGAGGGCCACCGAGCAGTACTTC
CASSVGTSGRATEQYF
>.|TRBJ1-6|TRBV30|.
TGTGCCTGGAGTGTACTTGGGCCACCCCTCCACTTT
CAWSVLGPPLHF